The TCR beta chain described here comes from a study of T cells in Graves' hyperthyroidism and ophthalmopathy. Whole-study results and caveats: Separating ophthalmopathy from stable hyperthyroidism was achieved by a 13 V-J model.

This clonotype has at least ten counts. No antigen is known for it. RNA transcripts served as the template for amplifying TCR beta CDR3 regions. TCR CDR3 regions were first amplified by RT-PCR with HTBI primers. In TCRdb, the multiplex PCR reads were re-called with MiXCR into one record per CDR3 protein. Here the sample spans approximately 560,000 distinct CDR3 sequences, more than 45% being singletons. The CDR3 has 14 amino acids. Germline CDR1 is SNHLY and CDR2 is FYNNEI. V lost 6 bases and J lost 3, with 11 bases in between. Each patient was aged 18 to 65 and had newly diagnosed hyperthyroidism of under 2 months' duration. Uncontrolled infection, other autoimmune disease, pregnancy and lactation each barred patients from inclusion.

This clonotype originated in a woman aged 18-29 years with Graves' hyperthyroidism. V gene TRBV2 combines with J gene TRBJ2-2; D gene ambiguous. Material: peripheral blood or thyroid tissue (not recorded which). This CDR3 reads CASRAGRDTGELFF. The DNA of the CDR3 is TGTGCCAGCAGGGCCGGTAGGGACACCGGGGAGCTGTTTTTT.